The sequence of this TCR beta chain was determined in a study of CD8 T cells in ankylosing spondylitis. Overall study findings and caveats: Disease-linked clones were CD8+ and relatively rare in peripheral blood. Reportedly, significant enrichment of disease-linked clones occurred in matched ankylosing spondylitis synovial fluid. A motif of under 10 highly homologous TCR beta variants was seen as apparently characteristic of ankylosing spondylitis blood.

Each TCR beta library was made by quantitative 5'-RACE that incorporated molecular barcodes. TCRdb reprocessed the 5' RACE reads with MiXCR, giving one entry per CDR3 protein. The sample has about 140,000 distinct CDR3 sequences; roughly 8% are singletons. This clonotype came up many times. No antigen is known for it. Germline V gene lookup returns CDR1 SGHKS and CDR2 YYEKEE (reference sequence). The CDR3 extends over 14 amino acids. V shed 1 base and J shed 0 bases, with 6 bases lying between them. The receptor was isolated from a male donor with ankylosing spondylitis. The chain links TRBV5-5 to TRBJ2-3, with no clear D. What was sequenced was synovial fluid, either unsorted or a sorted T cell fraction (not recorded which). CDR3 DNA sequence: TGTGCCAGCAGCTTGTGGGGAAGCACAGATACGCAGTATTTT. Translated, it gives CASSLWGSTDTQYF.